The 16 T cell receptor beta chains below were found in one sample sequenced in a study of shared clonotypes between healthy human individuals. Sequencing used immunoSEQ multiplex PCR; TCRdb keeps in-frame clones, though not all of them. Of some 1 million clones in the sample, about 75% are singletons; the top ten hold approximately 1.5%. The sequenced sample was memory CD4+ T cells sorted from blood. Noted subset: CD45RA-negative fraction. The origin of the receptors is a man younger than 35 in good health.

The chain combines TRBV6-6 with TRBJ2-7; tentative D call: TRBD1 (5 bases). The V end was cut by 6 bases, the J end by 0 bases, with 12 bases between. CDR1 is MNHNY, CDR2 SVGAGI, per germline (reference sequence). The CDR3 runs to 14 residues. The CDR3 protein is CASSPDRYSYEQYF. The CDR3 DNA is TGTGCCAGCAGCCCCGACAGATACTCCTACGAGCAGTACTTC.

V usage is TRBV7-6 and J usage is TRBJ2-7, with D perhaps TRBD2 (5 bases). CDR3 length: 12 residues. CDR1 and CDR2 from the germline V gene are SGHVS and FNYEAQ. Trimming cost V 1 base and J 4 bases, with 5 bases left between them. CDR3: CASSLGEYEQYF. The CDR3 DNA sequence: TGTGCCAGCAGCTTAGGGGAGTACGAGCAGTACTTC.

This clone has just a few counts. V usage is TRBV27 and J usage is TRBJ2-5; D unresolved. Looked up from germline, CDR1 is MNHEY and CDR2 is SMNVEV (reference sequence). This CDR3 is 14 amino acids long. The germline V and J ends were trimmed by 2 bases and 8 bases, with 15 bases remaining between them. Here the CDR3 reads CASSLLEPKSTQYF. CDR3 nucleotide sequence: TGTGCCAGCAGTTTACTGGAGCCTAAGAGTACCCAGTACTTC.

The chain has TRBV25-1 and TRBJ2-5; a weak D match, TRBD2 (7 bases). Per germline, CDR1 MGHDK and CDR2 SYGVNS. The CDR3 is 14 residues long. With 1 base removed from V and 4 bases from J, the gap between germline ends came to 10 bases. The CDR3 spells CASSESGGGETQYF. In DNA form, the CDR3 reads TGTGCCAGCAGTGAATCGGGGGGCGGAGAGACCCAGTACTTC.

V usage is TRBV6-5 and J usage is TRBJ1-1, with D possibly matching TRBD1 (6 bases). The V gene's germline CDR1 is MNHEY and CDR2 SVGAGI. The CDR3 is 14 residues long. The ends were cut back, 2 bases at V and 5 bases at J, with 12 bases in the middle. The CDR3 nucleotides are TGTGCCAGCAGTTACATCAGGGGAGGTACTGAAGCTTTCTTT. This codes for CASSYIRGGTEAFF.

CDR3 DNA: TGTGCCAGCAGTTCTAGCGGGGGAGAGACCCAGTACTTC. Amino acids: CASSSSGGETQYF. V is TRBV6-5 and J is TRBJ2-5; the match to TRBD2 covers 10 bases. Per germline, CDR1 MNHEY and CDR2 SVGAGI. The CDR3 loop spans 13 amino acids. Losses at the gene ends were 4 bases for V and 4 bases for J; bases not matched to a gene: 0.

This clone was recorded a few times. The chain is built from TRBV28 and TRBJ2-1, with TRBD2 matching over 12 bases. The CDR3 contains 15 residues. Germline values: CDR1 MDHEN, CDR2 SYDVKM. J lost 6 bases, V lost 6 bases, and 6 bases had no gene match. This CDR3 is CASRSRGLAGNEQFF. CDR3 sequence (DNA): TGTGCCAGCAGGTCGCGGGGACTAGCGGGCAATGAGCAGTTCTTC. The variable domain in full, with the rest retrieved from reference TRBV28 and TRBJ2-1, is DVKVTQSSRYLVKRTGEKVFLECVQDMDHENMFWYRQDPGLGLRLIYFSYDVKMKEKGDIPEGYSVSREKKERFSLILESASTNQTSMYLCASRSRGLAGNEQFFGPGTRLTVL.

The gene calls are TRBV28 and TRBJ1-1, with 7 bases identical to TRBD1. V gave up 3 bases and J gave up 5 bases; unmatched junction bases: 9. CDR1 is MDHEN, CDR2 SYDVKM, per germline. The CDR3 has 15 residues. This CDR3 is CASSFPKGASTEAFF. The DNA for the CDR3 is TGTGCCAGCAGTTTCCCAAAGGGGGCGAGTACTGAAGCTTTCTTT.

The chain combines TRBV7-8 with TRBJ2-5; D is possibly TRBD1 (7 bases). V was clipped by 1 base and J by 5 bases, with 11 bases between them. The length of the CDR3 is 14 residues. CDR1 SGHVS and CDR2 FQNEAQ come from the germline V gene. The CDR3 DNA is TGTGCCAGCAGCTTAGAACAGGGGAGGGAGACCCAGTACTTC. Residues: CASSLEQGRETQYF.

The chain recombines TRBV5-4 with TRBJ1-2; D gene unclear. Trimming shortened V by 0 bases and J by 7 bases, and 13 bases separated the two germline ends. The germline CDR1 and CDR2 sequences are SGHNT and YYREEE (reference sequence). The CDR3 is 14 amino acids. The CDR3 is CASSLASAGFGYTF. CDR3 nucleotide sequence: TGTGCCAGCAGCTTGGCGTCTGCGGGATTTGGCTACACCTTC.

This rearrangement joins TRBV20-1 to TRBJ2-1; 11 bases map to TRBD2. V shed 8 bases and J 7 bases; nucleotides not matched to a gene: 1. This CDR3 comprises 11 residues. CDR1 is DFQATT, CDR2 SNEGSKA, per germline (reference sequence). CDR3 residues: CSRTSGNEQFF. In DNA, the CDR3 is TGCAGTAGGACTAGCGGGAATGAGCAGTTCTTC.

This clone has more than one count but fewer than ten. This sequence joins TRBV18 and TRBJ2-4; D is possibly TRBD2 (5 bases). This CDR3 contains 15 residues. V lost 4 bases and J lost 6, with 16 bases in between. The germline CDR1 and CDR2 sequences are KGHSH and LQKENI. The CDR3 loop is CASSLQSGSLNIQYF. The CDR3 nucleotides are TGTGCCAGCTCACTTCAGAGCGGTTCCTTAAACATTCAGTACTTC.

The CDR3 spells CASSVPPTDTQYF. The CDR3 DNA reads as TGTGCCAGCAGCGTACCGCCGACAGATACGCAGTATTTT. The rearrangement uses TRBV9 and TRBJ2-3; D unresolved. The germline V gene has CDR1 SGDLS and CDR2 YYNGEE. The CDR3 totals 13 residues. Trimming took off 1 base at V and 3 bases at J, with 6 bases between the two ends.

The J gene is TRBJ2-3, the V gene TRBV15; TRBD2 is a possible D gene (7 bases). Trimming left V 5 bases short and J 2 bases short, with 20 bases between. This CDR3 comprises 17 residues. Germline V lookup: CDR1 LNHNV, CDR2 YYDKDF (reference sequence). The CDR3, as DNA: TGTGCCACCAGCGAGGCGGGGGCTAGGGTTTTCACAGATACGCAGTATTTT. Its translation: CATSEAGARVFTDTQYF.

The rearrangement links TRBV11-2 to TRBJ2-5; D ambiguous. The CDR3 is made up of 16 amino acids. CDR1 SGHAT and CDR2 FQNNGV come from the germline V gene. V lost 1 base, J lost 2 bases, and 14 bases lay in between. The CDR3 DNA reads TGTGCCAGCAGCTTAGTAGTCGGGTCGGTACAAGAGACCCAGTACTTC. This gives the protein CASSLVVGSVQETQYF.

Only a few counts were recorded for this clone. The rearrangement joins TRBV5-1 to TRBJ2-5; 11 bases line up with TRBD2. Germline V CDR1 and CDR2: SGHRS, YFSETQ. With V trimmed by 1 base and J by 3 bases, 2 bases remained unmatched. The CDR3 sequence is 15 residues long. This CDR3 reads CASSLMGLAEETQYF. CDR3 bases: TGCGCCAGCAGCTTGATGGGACTAGCGGAAGAGACCCAGTACTTC.